What follows are 31 T cell receptor beta chains derived from one specimen sequenced in a study of blood T cell repertoires in COVID-19. The repertoire was sequenced with immunoSEQ multiplex PCR; TCRdb's copy has only in-frame clones and lacks some. The sample records roughly 360,000 clones, less than 90% being singletons. Sequencing was done on a sample of PBMCs or T cells enriched from blood (not recorded which). The receptors come from a woman between 45 and 60 years old who had recovered from COVID-19.

This chain connects TRBV7-9 to TRBJ2-7; D not certain. In germline, CDR1 is SEHNR, CDR2 FQNEAQ (reference sequence). The ends were cut back, 5 bases at V and 4 bases at J, with 6 bases in the middle. This CDR3 is 11 amino acids long. CDR3 sequence: CASSLLYEQYF. In nucleotides, the CDR3 is TGTGCCAGCAGCCTACTTTACGAGCAGTACTTC.

The chain combines TRBV30 with TRBJ1-5; D may be TRBD1 (6 bases). Deletions cut 0 bases from V and 7 bases from J, with 10 bases between. CDR3 length: 13 amino acids. Germline V CDR1 and CDR2: GTSNPN, SVGIG (reference sequence). Written as DNA, the CDR3 is TGTGCCTGGAGTGTAAGCAGGGGACAGCCCCAGCATTTT. Encoded protein: CAWSVSRGQPQHF.

The CDR3 spells CASSVIADTAQYF. The CDR3 DNA is TGTGCCAGCAGCGTAATAGCGGACACGGCCCAGTACTTC. The rearrangement uses TRBV9 and TRBJ2-5, with D maybe TRBD2 (6 bases). V lost 1 base, J lost 9 bases, and 13 bases lay in between. Looked up from germline, CDR1 is SGDLS and CDR2 is YYNGEE. This CDR3 has 13 amino acids.

This chain connects TRBV19 to TRBJ1-4, with D perhaps matching TRBD1 (5 bases). The CDR3 sequence is 14 residues long. Germline CDR1 reads LNHDA; CDR2 reads SQIVND (reference sequence). Trimming removed 6 bases at V and 4 bases at J, with 12 bases between. For the CDR3, the DNA is TGTGCCAGTAGGCCGGGACTGTATAATGAAAAACTGTTTTTT. This encodes CASRPGLYNEKLFF.

The V call is TRBV6-6, the J call TRBJ1-5; D perhaps matches TRBD1 (5 bases). The V gene lost 7 bases and the J gene lost 3 bases, with 16 bases spanning the gap. Germline V gene sequence: CDR1 MNHNY, CDR2 SVGAGI (reference sequence). This CDR3 region has 15 residues. CDR3 in amino acids: CASTPLGGANQPQHF. In nucleotides, the CDR3 is TGTGCCAGCACCCCTTTGGGAGGGGCCAATCAGCCCCAGCATTTT.

This chain joins TRBV3-1 (or the pseudogene TRBV3-2) and TRBJ2-1, with 7 bases aligning to TRBD2. The length of the CDR3 is 18 residues. The V and J ends lost 3 bases and 7 bases, in that order; junction bases with no gene match: 18. Germline CDR1 and CDR2: LGHDT and YNNKEL (reference sequence). The CDR3 sequence: CASSHQPGRGGPGNEQFF. CDR3 in DNA: TGTGCCAGCAGCCACCAACCGGGGAGGGGAGGGCCCGGGAATGAGCAGTTCTTC.

The rearrangement joins TRBV27 to TRBJ1-6; D gene unclear. V was clipped by 6 bases and J by 10 bases, with 19 bases between them. Germline V gene sequence: CDR1 MNHEY, CDR2 SMNVEV (reference sequence). The CDR3 runs 15 residues. The CDR3 nucleotides are TGTGCCAGCAGCCCCAACATGCAGGTCGGCTCACCCCTCCACTTT. This encodes CASSPNMQVGSPLHF.

The chain carries TRBV5-6 and TRBJ2-7; D not resolved. Germline CDR1 reads SGHDT; CDR2 reads YYEEEE. Trimming took 2 bases from V and 3 from J, leaving 6 bases between them. The length of the CDR3 is 12 residues. CDR3 bases: TGTGCCAGCAGCTTAGGAGTCTACGAGCAGTACTTC. This gives the protein CASSLGVYEQYF.

The table lists this clone with a count of one. The chain couples TRBV19 to TRBJ1-3; D call uncertain. The CDR3 loop spans 17 amino acids. V was pared by 4 bases and J by 0 bases, with 16 bases between. Germline V gene data show CDR1 as LNHDA and CDR2 as SQIVND (reference sequence). The CDR3 is CASSSSWLGDSGNTIYF. In DNA, the CDR3 is TGTGCCAGTAGTAGTTCGTGGCTAGGTGACTCTGGAAACACCATATATTTT.

J is TRBJ2-5 and V is TRBV6-5; TRBD1 matches 8 bases. Germline lookup yields CDR1 MNHEY and CDR2 SVGAGI. J was trimmed by 4 bases and V by 6 bases; bases with no gene match: 1. This CDR3 comprises 12 residues. The CDR3 DNA reads TGTGCCAGCAGAGACAGGGGAGAGACCCAGTACTTC. Its protein is CASRDRGETQYF.

The chain links TRBV7-2 to TRBJ2-3; no definite D call. Germline-derived CDR1 and CDR2 are SGHTA and FQGNSA. There are 15 residues in the CDR3. Trimming left V 4 bases short and J 0 bases short, with 11 bases between. The CDR3 sequence is CASSYSRGSTDTQYF. The CDR3 DNA sequence: TGTGCCAGCAGCTACAGCCGTGGGAGCACAGATACGCAGTATTTT.

The V and J genes are TRBV20-1 and TRBJ2-7, with 9 bases aligning to TRBD2. CDR1 and CDR2 from the germline V gene are DFQATT and SNEGSKA (reference sequence). The CDR3 runs to 14 residues. J lost 4 bases, V lost 3 bases, and 7 bases had no gene match. The CDR3: CSASGASGNYEQYF. The CDR3 nucleotides are TGCAGTGCTAGTGGGGCTAGCGGGAATTACGAGCAGTACTTC.

This clone was observed a handful of times. The gene calls are TRBV18 and TRBJ1-3; 8 nucleotides line up with TRBD1. The CDR3 length is 16 residues. Germline CDR1 KGHSH, CDR2 LQKENI. The junction had 5 bases not matched to a gene; V was cut back by 2 bases and J by 2 bases. The CDR3 region has the DNA TGTGCCAGCTCACCAGTGGACAGGGTTGCTGGAAACACCATATATTTT. Translation gives CASSPVDRVAGNTIYF. The full variable domain, its missing parts supplied by reference TRBV18 and TRBJ1-3, is NAGVMQNPRHLVRRRGQEARLRCSPMKGHSHVYWYRQLPEEGLKFMVYLQKENIIDESGMPKERFSAEFPKEGPSILRIQQVVRGDSAAYFCASSPVDRVAGNTIYFGEGSWLTVV.

The V gene is TRBV15, the J gene TRBJ2-1; TRBD2 agrees at 8 bases. The germline CDR1 and CDR2 sequences are LNHNV and YYDKDF (reference sequence). The CDR3 loop spans 19 amino acids. The V and J ends lost 5 bases and 0 bases, in that order; junction bases with no gene match: 15. As DNA, the CDR3 is TGTGCCACCAGCTTTCCTACGGGGGGGGGATCCAGCTCCTACAATGAGCAGTTCTTC. The encoded protein is CATSFPTGGGSSSYNEQFF.

The chain employs TRBV10-3 and TRBJ1-2; 7 bases map to TRBD1. Trimming removed 6 bases from V and 2 bases from J; junction bases left unmatched: 6. Germline V gene sequence: CDR1 ENHRY, CDR2 SYGVKD. This CDR3 has 14 residues. As DNA, the CDR3 is TGTGCCATCAGGGGGACAGAGATGAACTATGGCTACACCTTC. It specifies CAIRGTEMNYGYTF.

CDR3 coding DNA: TGTGCCATCAGGCCCGGGACTAGCGGCACCTACGAGCAGTACTTC. It is translated as CAIRPGTSGTYEQYF. The gene calls are TRBV10-3 and TRBJ2-7; 11 bases agree with TRBD2. V gave up 6 bases and J gave up 2 bases; unmatched junction bases: 6. The germline V gene has CDR1 ENHRY and CDR2 SYGVKD. The CDR3 is 15 amino acids.

J is TRBJ1-2 and V is TRBV5-6, with 7 bases lining up with TRBD1. Losses at the gene ends were 5 bases for V and 1 base for J; bases not matched to a gene: 8. The length of the CDR3 is 15 residues. In germline, CDR1 is SGHDT, CDR2 YYEEEE. The CDR3 protein is CASSPRGTVNYGYTF. The CDR3 DNA is TGTGCCAGCAGTCCCCGTGGGACAGTTAACTATGGCTACACCTTC.

V gene TRBV5-1 combines with J gene TRBJ2-1, with a tentative D call TRBD1 (5 bases). Trimming took 4 bases from V and 7 from J, leaving 12 bases between them. This CDR3 comprises 13 residues. Germline CDR1 is SGHRS and CDR2 is YFSETQ. The CDR3 DNA reads as TGCGCCAGCAGCACAGGACCACTAAATGAGCAGTTCTTC. Translation gives CASSTGPLNEQFF.

The chain is built from TRBV7-9 and TRBJ1-3, with no clear D. Germline loops: CDR1 SEHNR, CDR2 FQNEAQ (reference sequence). The CDR3 is made up of 18 amino acids. V was shortened by 5 bases and J by 0 bases, with 20 bases between the two germline ends. DNA of the CDR3: TGTGCCAGCAGCCAAAAACGATGGGAGACTGGCTCTGGAAACACCATATATTTT. Amino acid sequence: CASSQKRWETGSGNTIYF. Together with reference TRBV7-9 and TRBJ1-3, the CDR3 gives the full variable domain: DTGVSQNPRHKITKRGQNVTFRCDPISEHNRLYWYRQTLGQGPEFLTYFQNEAQLEKSRLLSDRFSAERPKGSFSTLEIQRTEQGDSAMYLCASSQKRWETGSGNTIYFGEGSWLTVV.

This sequence joins TRBV5-6 and TRBJ1-1; D uncertain. Trimming left V 4 bases short and J 5 bases short, with 12 bases between. CDR1 and CDR2 (germline): SGHDT, YYEEEE. The CDR3 sequence is 13 residues long. This CDR3 is CASSLWAGTEAFF. CDR3 nucleotide sequence: TGTGCCAGCAGCCTGTGGGCGGGGACTGAAGCTTTCTTT.

This sequence joins TRBV4-2 and TRBJ1-2; 9 bases align to TRBD1. The CDR3 covers 14 residues. V lost 4 bases and J lost 5; bases outside the gene matches: 5. Looked up from germline, CDR1 is LGHNA and CDR2 is YNFKEQ. CDR3 DNA: TGTGCCAGCAGCCGGTTAGGGACAGGGTATGGCTACACCTTC. Its protein is CASSRLGTGYGYTF.

This chain links TRBV4-2 with TRBJ1-2; D is uncertain. Germline values: CDR1 LGHNA, CDR2 YNFKEQ. This CDR3 is built from 14 residues. V lost 0 bases, J lost 4 bases, and 9 bases lay in between. The chain's CDR3 is CASSQEAGFYGYTF. The CDR3 region has the DNA TGTGCCAGCAGCCAAGAGGCAGGATTCTATGGCTACACCTTC.

This clone was observed many times. The gene calls are TRBV6-5 and TRBJ1-4; 8 bases are shared with TRBD1. V was pared by 5 bases and J by 7 bases, with 6 bases of the junction left unmatched. The CDR3 contains 14 residues. Germline-derived CDR1 and CDR2 are MNHEY and SVGAGI. CDR3 loop: CASSRDRGSEKLFF. The CDR3 DNA is TGTGCCAGCAGTAGAGACAGGGGAAGTGAAAAACTGTTTTTT.

This clone was detected once. Other DNA sequences from this sample encode an identical CDR3 as well. CDR3 nucleotide sequence: TGCGCCAGCAGCCAAGACAGGGCATACGAGCAGTACTTC. This encodes CASSQDRAYEQYF. The rearrangement links TRBV4-3 to TRBJ2-7, with TRBD1 as a possible D gene (5 bases). Germline V gene data show CDR1 as LGHNA and CDR2 as YSLEER. V shed 0 bases and J shed 4 bases, with 7 bases lying between them. The CDR3 has 13 residues.

The chain links TRBV15 to TRBJ2-7; the match to TRBD2 covers 12 bases. Trimming at V came to 0 bases and at J to 6 bases, leaving 3 bases not matched to a gene. Germline-derived CDR1 and CDR2 are LNHNV and YYDKDF (reference sequence). The CDR3 extends over 15 amino acids. Here the CDR3 DNA reads TGTGCCACCAGCAGAGAAGAGGGACTAGCGGGCGAGCAGTACTTC. This codes for CATSREEGLAGEQYF.

The table lists this clone with a count of one. V is TRBV30 and J is TRBJ2-3; 13 nucleotides agree with TRBD2. The CDR3 runs 15 residues. After removal of 3 bases from V and 4 bases from J, the junction contained 4 bases not matched to a gene. Germline V lookup: CDR1 GTSNPN, CDR2 SVGIG (reference sequence). The CDR3 DNA reads as TGTGCCTGGAGGGGACTAGCGGGAATCGCAGATACGCAGTATTTT. This encodes CAWRGLAGIADTQYF. The entire variable domain, with the rest obtained from reference TRBV30 and TRBJ2-3, is as follows: SQTIHQWPATLVQPVGSPLSLECTVEGTSNPNLYWYRQAAGRGLQLLFYSVGIGQISSEVPQNLSASRPQDRQFILSSKKLLLSDSGFYLCAWRGLAGIADTQYFGPGTRLTVL.

The sample holds a few counts of this clone. The chain carries TRBV2 and TRBJ2-7; D perhaps matches TRBD2 (6 bases). Germline assignment: CDR1 SNHLY and CDR2 FYNNEI. Trimming shortened V by 6 bases and J by 1 base, and 13 bases separated the two germline ends. CDR3 length: 14 amino acids. CDR3 amino acids: CASRTGTRSYEQYF. For the CDR3, the DNA is TGTGCCAGCAGAACCGGGACTCGTTCCTACGAGCAGTACTTC.

This clone was seen a handful of times. The rearrangement links TRBV4-3 to TRBJ2-7, with 10 nucleotides matching TRBD1. Germline CDR1 and CDR2: LGHNA and YSLEER. The V segment lost 0 bases and the J segment 3 bases; nucleotides outside the gene matches: 5. This CDR3 comprises 16 residues. The CDR3 bases are TGCGCCAGCAGCCAAGATGTAGGACAGGGGGTCTACGAGCAGTACTTC. This encodes CASSQDVGQGVYEQYF.

V gene TRBV13 combines with J gene TRBJ2-2, with a weak D call TRBD1 (7 bases). The CDR3 consists of 16 residues. Trimming took 3 bases from V and 4 from J, leaving 15 bases between them. Germline assignment: CDR1 PRHDT and CDR2 FYEKMQ (reference sequence). CDR3 coding DNA: TGTGCCAGCAGCTTTCCGCAGGGGGAGGCCACCGGGGAGCTGTTTTTT. Amino acids: CASSFPQGEATGELFF.

The chain carries TRBV5-1 and TRBJ2-7; D is undetermined. With 0 bases removed from V and 0 bases from J, the gap between germline ends came to 10 bases. Germline lookup yields CDR1 SGHRS and CDR2 YFSETQ. This CDR3 has 15 residues. The CDR3 here is CASSLAEWSSYEQYF. CDR3 in DNA: TGCGCCAGCAGCTTGGCTGAGTGGAGCTCCTACGAGCAGTACTTC.

The chain recombines TRBV29-1 with TRBJ1-2, with D perhaps TRBD1 (5 bases). The V gene lost 7 bases and the J gene lost 2 bases, with 11 bases spanning the gap. This CDR3 has 12 residues. Germline CDR1 and CDR2: SQVTM and ANQGSEA. In DNA form, the CDR3 reads TGCAGCGCCGCCGGGGGGAACTATGGCTACACCTTC. The encoded protein is CSAAGGNYGYTF. The whole variable domain, filled in from reference TRBV29-1 and TRBJ1-2, reads SAVISQKPSRDICQRGTSLTIQCQVDSQVTMMFWYRQQPGQSLTLIATANQGSEATYESGFVIDKFPISRPNLTFSTLTVSNMSPEDSSIYLCSAAGGNYGYTFGSGTRLTVV.